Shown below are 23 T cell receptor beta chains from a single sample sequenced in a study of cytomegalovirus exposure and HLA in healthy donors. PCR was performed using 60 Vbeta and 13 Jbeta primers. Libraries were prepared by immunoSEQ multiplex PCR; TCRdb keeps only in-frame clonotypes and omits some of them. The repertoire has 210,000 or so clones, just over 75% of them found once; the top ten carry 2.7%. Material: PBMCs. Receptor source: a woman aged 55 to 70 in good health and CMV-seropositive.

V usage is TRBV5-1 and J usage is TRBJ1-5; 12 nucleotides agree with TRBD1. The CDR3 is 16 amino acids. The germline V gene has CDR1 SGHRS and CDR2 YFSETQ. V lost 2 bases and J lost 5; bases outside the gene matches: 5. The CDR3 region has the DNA TGCGCCAGCAGCTTATCCGGGACAGGGGGCGATCAGCCCCAGCATTTT. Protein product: CASSLSGTGGDQPQHF.

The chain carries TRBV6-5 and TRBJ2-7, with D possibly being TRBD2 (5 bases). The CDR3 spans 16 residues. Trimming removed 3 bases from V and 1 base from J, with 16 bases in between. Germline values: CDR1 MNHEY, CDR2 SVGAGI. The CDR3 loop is CASSYSEGSISYEQYF. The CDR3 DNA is TGTGCCAGCAGTTATTCAGAGGGATCCATTTCCTACGAGCAGTACTTC.

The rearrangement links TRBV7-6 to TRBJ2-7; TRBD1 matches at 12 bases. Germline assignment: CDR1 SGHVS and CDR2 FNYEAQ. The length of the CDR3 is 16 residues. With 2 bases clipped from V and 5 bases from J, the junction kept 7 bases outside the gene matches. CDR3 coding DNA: TGTGCCAGCAGCTTACAAGCGGGACAGGGGGCGGACGAGCAGTACTTC. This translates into CASSLQAGQGADEQYF.

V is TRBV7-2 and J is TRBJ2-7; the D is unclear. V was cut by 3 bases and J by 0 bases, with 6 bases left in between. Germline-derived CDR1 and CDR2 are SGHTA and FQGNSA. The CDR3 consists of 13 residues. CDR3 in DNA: TGTGCCAGCAGCTTCCCAAACTCCTACGAGCAGTACTTC. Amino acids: CASSFPNSYEQYF.

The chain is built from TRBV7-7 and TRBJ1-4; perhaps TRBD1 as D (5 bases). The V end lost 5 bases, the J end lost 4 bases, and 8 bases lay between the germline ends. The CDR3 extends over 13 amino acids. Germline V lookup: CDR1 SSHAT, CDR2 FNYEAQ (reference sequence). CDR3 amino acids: CASSPGVNEKLFF. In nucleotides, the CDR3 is TGTGCCAGCAGCCCGGGGGTTAATGAAAAACTGTTTTTT.

DNA for the CDR3: TGTGCCATCAGTGGGCTAGCGGTCCCCTTATTGAATGAGCAGTTCTTC. It is translated as CAISGLAVPLLNEQFF. The gene calls are TRBV10-3 and TRBJ2-1; 7 bases align to TRBD2. The CDR3 contains 16 residues. Germline V gives CDR1 ENHRY, CDR2 SYGVKD. The junction had 13 bases not matched to a gene; V was cut back by 4 bases and J by 7 bases.

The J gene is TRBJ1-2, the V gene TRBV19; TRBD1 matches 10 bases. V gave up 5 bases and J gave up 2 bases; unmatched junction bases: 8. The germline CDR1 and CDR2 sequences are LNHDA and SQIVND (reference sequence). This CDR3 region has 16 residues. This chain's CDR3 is CASSRTGTGVNYGYTF. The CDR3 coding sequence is TGTGCCAGTAGTCGGACGGGGACAGGGGTCAACTATGGCTACACCTTC.

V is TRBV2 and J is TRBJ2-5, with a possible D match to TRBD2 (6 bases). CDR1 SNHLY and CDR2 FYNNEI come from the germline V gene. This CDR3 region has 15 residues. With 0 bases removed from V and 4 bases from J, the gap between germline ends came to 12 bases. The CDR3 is CASSEATGEPETQYF. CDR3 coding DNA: TGTGCCAGCAGTGAAGCGACGGGAGAACCAGAGACCCAGTACTTC.

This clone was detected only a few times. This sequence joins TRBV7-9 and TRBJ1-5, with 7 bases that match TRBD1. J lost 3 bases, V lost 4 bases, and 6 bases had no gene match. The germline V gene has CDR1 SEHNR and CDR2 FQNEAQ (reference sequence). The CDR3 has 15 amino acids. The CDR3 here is CASSSQGFDNQPQHF. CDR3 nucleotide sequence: TGTGCCAGCAGCTCACAGGGGTTTGACAATCAGCCCCAGCATTTT. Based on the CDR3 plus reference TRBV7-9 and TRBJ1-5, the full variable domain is DTGVSQNPRHKITKRGQNVTFRCDPISEHNRLYWYRQTLGQGPEFLTYFQNEAQLEKSRLLSDRFSAERPKGSFSTLEIQRTEQGDSAMYLCASSSQGFDNQPQHFGDGTRLSIL.

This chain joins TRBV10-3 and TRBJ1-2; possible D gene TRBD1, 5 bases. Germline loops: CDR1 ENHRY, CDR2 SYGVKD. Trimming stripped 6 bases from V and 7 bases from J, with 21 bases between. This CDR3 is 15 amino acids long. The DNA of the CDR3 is TGTGCCATCAGAGATTCCTCAGAGGGAGGGGTTGGCTACACCTTC. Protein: CAIRDSSEGGVGYTF.

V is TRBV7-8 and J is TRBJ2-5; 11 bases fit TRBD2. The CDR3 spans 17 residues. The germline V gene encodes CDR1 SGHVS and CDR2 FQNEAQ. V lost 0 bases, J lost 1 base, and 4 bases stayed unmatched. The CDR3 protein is CASSLARTSGFQETQYF. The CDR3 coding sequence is TGTGCCAGCAGCTTAGCAAGGACTAGCGGGTTCCAAGAGACCCAGTACTTC. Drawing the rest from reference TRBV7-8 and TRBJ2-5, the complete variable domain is GAGVSQSPRYKVAKRGQDVALRCDPISGHVSLFWYQQALGQGPEFLTYFQNEAQLDKSGLPSDRFFAERPEGSVSTLKIQRTQQEDSAVYLCASSLARTSGFQETQYFGPGTRLLVL.

The CDR3 region is CASSPSSGVLPEQFF. CDR3 DNA sequence: TGTGCCAGCAGCCCATCTAGCGGGGTGTTGCCTGAGCAGTTCTTC. The chain combines TRBV7-2 with TRBJ2-1; TRBD2 matches at 9 bases. The CDR3 sequence is 15 residues long. V lost 5 bases, J lost 9 bases, and 11 bases stayed unmatched. Germline CDR1 SGHTA, CDR2 FQGNSA.

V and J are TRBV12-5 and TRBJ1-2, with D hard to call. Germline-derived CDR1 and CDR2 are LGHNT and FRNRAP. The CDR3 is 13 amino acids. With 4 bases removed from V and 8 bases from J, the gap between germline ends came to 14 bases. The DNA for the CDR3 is TGTGCTAGTGGTTGGCCAGGTTCCTTCGGCTACACCTTC. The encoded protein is CASGWPGSFGYTF.

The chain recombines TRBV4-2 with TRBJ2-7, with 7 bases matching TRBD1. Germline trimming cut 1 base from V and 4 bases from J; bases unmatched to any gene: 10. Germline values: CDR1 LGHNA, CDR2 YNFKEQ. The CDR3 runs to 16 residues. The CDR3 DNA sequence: TGTGCCAGCAGCCAAGGCTCGACAGGGAGTGGGTACGAGCAGTACTTC. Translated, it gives CASSQGSTGSGYEQYF.

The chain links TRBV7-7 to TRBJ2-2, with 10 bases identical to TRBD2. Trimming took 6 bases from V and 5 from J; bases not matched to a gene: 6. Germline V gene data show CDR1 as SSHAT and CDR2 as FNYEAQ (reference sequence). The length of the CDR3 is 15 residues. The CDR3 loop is CASRQTSGSTGELFF. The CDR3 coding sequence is TGTGCCAGCAGGCAGACTAGCGGGTCGACCGGGGAGCTGTTTTTT.

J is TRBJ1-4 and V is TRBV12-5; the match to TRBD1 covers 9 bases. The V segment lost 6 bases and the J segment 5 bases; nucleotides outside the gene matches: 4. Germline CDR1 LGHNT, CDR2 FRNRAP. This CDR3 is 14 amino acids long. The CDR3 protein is CASGGDRGNEKLFF. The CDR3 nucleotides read TGTGCTAGTGGCGGCGACAGGGGGAATGAAAAACTGTTTTTT.

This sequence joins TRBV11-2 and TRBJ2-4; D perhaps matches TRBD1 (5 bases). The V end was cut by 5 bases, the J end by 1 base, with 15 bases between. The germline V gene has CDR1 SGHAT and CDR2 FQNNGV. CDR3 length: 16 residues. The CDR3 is CASSPRQPPAKNIQYF. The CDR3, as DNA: TGTGCCAGCAGCCCTCGACAGCCTCCGGCCAAAAACATTCAGTACTTC.

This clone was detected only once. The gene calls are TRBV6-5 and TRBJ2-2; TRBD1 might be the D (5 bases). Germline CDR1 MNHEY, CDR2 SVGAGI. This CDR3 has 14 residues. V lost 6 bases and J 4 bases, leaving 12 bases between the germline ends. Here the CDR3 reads CASSYDSPTGELFF. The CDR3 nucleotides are TGTGCCAGCAGCTATGACAGCCCCACCGGGGAGCTGTTTTTT.

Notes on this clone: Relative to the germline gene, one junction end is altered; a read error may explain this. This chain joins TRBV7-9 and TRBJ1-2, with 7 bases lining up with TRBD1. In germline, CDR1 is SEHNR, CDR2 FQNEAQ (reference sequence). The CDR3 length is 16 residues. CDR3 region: CSSSLARPGGLGGYTF. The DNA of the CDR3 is TGTTCCAGCAGCTTAGCGCGGCCAGGGGGATTAGGTGGCTACACCTTC. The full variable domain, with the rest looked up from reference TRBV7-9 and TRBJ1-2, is DTGVSQNPRHKITKRGQNVTFRCDPISEHNRLYWYRQTLGQGPEFLTYFQNEAQLEKSRLLSDRFSAERPKGSFSTLEIQRTEQGDSAMYLCSSSLARPGGLGGYTFGSGTRLTVV.

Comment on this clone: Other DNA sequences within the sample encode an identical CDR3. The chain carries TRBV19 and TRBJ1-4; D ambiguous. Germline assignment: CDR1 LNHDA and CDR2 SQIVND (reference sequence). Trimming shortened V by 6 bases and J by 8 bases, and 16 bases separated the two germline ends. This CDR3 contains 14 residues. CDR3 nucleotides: TGTGCCAGTAGATCTCGGGGTGTTGGGGAAAAACTGTTTTTT. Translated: CASRSRGVGEKLFF.

Written as DNA, the CDR3 is TGTGCCAGCAGCCAAAGGGGTTCTGAAGCTTTCTTT. Translated, it gives CASSQRGSEAFF. This chain connects TRBV7-3 to TRBJ1-1; D is perhaps TRBD1 (5 bases). Between the trimmed V and J ends, which lost 5 bases and 6 bases, there was a span of 10 bases. This CDR3 region has 12 residues. Germline loops: CDR1 SGHTA, CDR2 FQGTGA.

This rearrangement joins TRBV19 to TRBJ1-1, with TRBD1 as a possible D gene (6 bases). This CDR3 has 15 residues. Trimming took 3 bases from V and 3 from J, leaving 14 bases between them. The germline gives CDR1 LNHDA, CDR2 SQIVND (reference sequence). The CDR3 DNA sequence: TGTGCCAGTAGTATGATCGGGGAGGGGGACACTGAAGCTTTCTTT. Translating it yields CASSMIGEGDTEAFF. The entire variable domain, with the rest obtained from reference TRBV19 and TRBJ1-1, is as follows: DGGITQSPKYLFRKEGQNVTLSCEQNLNHDAMYWYRQDPGQGLRLIYYSQIVNDFQKGDIAEGYSVSREKKESFPLTVTSAQKNPTAFYLCASSMIGEGDTEAFFGQGTRLTVV.

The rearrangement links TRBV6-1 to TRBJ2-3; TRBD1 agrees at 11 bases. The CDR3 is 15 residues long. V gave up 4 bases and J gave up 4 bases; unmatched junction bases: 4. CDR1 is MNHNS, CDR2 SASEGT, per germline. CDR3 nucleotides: TGTGCCAGCAGTGGGACAGGGGGCGTCCCAGATACGCAGTATTTT. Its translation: CASSGTGGVPDTQYF.